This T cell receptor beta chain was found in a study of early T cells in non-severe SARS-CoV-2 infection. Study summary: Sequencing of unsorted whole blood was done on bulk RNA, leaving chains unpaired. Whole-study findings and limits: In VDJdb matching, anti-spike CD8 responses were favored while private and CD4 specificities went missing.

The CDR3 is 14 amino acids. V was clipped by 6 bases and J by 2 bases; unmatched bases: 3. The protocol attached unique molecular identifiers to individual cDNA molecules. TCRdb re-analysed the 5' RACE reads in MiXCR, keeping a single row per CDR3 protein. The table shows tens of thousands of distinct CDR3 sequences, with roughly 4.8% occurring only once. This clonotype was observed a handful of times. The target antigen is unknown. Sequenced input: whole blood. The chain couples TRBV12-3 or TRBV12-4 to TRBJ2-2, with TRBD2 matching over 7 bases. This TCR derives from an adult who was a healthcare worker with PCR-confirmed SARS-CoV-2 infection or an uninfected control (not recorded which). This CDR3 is CASRKRGNTGELFF. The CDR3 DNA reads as TGTGCCAGCAGAAAGCGGGGAAACACCGGGGAGCTGTTTTTT.